The 3 T cell receptor beta chains presented below share a single source sample, sequenced in a study of blood T cell repertoires in COVID-19. Clones were read by immunoSEQ multiplex PCR, and TCRdb kept only the in-frame ones, dropping some. The sample holds about 300,000 clones, roughly 89% seen once. The sample taken for sequencing was peripheral blood. These receptor sequences come from a woman in her 30s with COVID-19, enrolled during active disease.

The rearrangement joins TRBV11-3 to TRBJ2-5; possibly TRBD1 for D (6 bases). Trimming cost V 6 bases and J 6 bases, with 17 bases left between them. This CDR3 region has 14 residues. Germline CDR1 reads SGHNT; CDR2 reads YENEEA. The CDR3 loop is CASSPGASYKTQYF. CDR3 bases: TGTGCCAGCAGTCCAGGGGCGAGTTATAAGACCCAGTACTTC. Full variable domain (rest looked up from reference TRBV11-3 and TRBJ2-5): EAGVVQSPRYKIIEKKQPVAFWCNPISGHNTLYWYLQNLGQGPELLIRYENEEAVDDSQLPKDRFSAERLKGVDSTLKIQPAELGDSAVYLCASSPGASYKTQYFGPGTRLLVL.

This clone was seen a few times. The rearrangement links TRBV11-2 to TRBJ1-2; TRBD1 is a possible D gene (5 bases). The V end lost 2 bases, the J end lost 6 bases, and 10 bases lay between the germline ends. The CDR3 runs 13 residues. Germline CDR1 reads SGHAT; CDR2 reads FQNNGV. CDR3 protein: CASSLSGLDGYTF. Written as DNA, the CDR3 is TGTGCCAGCAGCTTATCAGGGTTGGATGGCTACACCTTC.

The chain joins TRBV2 to TRBJ1-2, with TRBD1 matching 10 bases. Germline lookup yields CDR1 SNHLY and CDR2 FYNNEI. V was pared by 4 bases and J by 8 bases, with 7 bases of the junction left unmatched. The CDR3 is 14 residues long. CDR3 nucleotide sequence: TGTGCCAGCAGTGGCCTTGGGACAGGGGACGGCTACACCTTC. It encodes CASSGLGTGDGYTF.